This T cell receptor (beta chain) was captured by sequencing in a study of OX40 agonist ivuxolimab in advanced cancers. Study-level information: Patients enrolled in dose escalation were diagnosed with hepatocellular carcinoma, melanoma, renal cell or head and neck cancer.

TCRdb keeps only in-frame clones here, not all; method: immunoSEQ multiplex PCR. Of roughly 47,000 clones detected, roughly 90% appear once; the ten largest clones hold about an eighth. V shed 7 bases, J shed 5 bases, and the junction held 6 bases outside the gene matches. Per germline, CDR1 SNHLY and CDR2 FYNNEI. CDR3 length: 13 residues. Blood sampling took place at baseline, cycle 4 day 1, and cycle 7 day 1. The sequence was collected from an adult with an advanced solid tumor such as melanoma, head and neck, liver or kidney cancer. The genes are TRBV2 and TRBJ2-7, with 9 bases aligning to TRBD1. The sequences come from CD4+ or CD8+ T cells sorted from blood, collected in a trial of the OX40 agonist ivuxolimab. The DNA of the CDR3 is TGTGCCAGCACTGCGGACAGGGGCGACGAGCAGTACTTC. It codes for CASTADRGDEQYF.